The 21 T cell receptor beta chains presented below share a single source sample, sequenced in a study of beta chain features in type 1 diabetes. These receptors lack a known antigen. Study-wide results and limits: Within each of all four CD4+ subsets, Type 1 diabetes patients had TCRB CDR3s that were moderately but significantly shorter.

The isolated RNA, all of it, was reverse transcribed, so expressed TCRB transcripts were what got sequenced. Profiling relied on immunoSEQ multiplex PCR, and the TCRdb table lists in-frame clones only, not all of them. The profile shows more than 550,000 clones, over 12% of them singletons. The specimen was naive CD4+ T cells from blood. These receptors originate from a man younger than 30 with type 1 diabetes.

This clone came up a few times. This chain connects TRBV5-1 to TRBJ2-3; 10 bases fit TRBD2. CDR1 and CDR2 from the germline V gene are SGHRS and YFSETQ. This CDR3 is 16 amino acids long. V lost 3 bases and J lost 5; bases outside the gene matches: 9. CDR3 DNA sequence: TGCGCCAGCAGCTCGGGACTAGCGACCGGTAGAGATACGCAGTATTTT. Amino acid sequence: CASSSGLATGRDTQYF. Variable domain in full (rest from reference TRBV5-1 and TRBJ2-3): KAGVTQTPRYLIKTRGQQVTLSCSPISGHRSVSWYQQTPGQGLQFLFEYFSETQRNKGNFPGRFSGRQFSNSRSEMNVSTLELGDSALYLCASSSGLATGRDTQYFGPGTRLTVL.

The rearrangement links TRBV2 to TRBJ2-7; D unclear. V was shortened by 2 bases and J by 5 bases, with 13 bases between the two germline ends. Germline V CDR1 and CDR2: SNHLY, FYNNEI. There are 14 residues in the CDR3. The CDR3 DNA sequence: TGTGCCAGCAGTGAATCCGAGGTAGGGCACGAGCAGTACTTC. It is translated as CASSESEVGHEQYF. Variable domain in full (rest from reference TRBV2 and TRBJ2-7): EPEVTQTPSHQVTQMGQEVILRCVPISNHLYFYWYRQILGQKVEFLVSFYNNEISEKSEIFDDQFSVERPDGSNFTLKIRSTKLEDSAMYFCASSESEVGHEQYFGPGTRLTVT.

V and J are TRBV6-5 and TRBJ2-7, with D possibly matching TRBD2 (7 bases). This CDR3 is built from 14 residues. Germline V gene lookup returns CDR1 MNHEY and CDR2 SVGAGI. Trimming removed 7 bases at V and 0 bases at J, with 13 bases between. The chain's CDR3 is CASNREGSSYEQYF. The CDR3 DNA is TGTGCCAGCAACAGGGAGGGGAGCTCCTACGAGCAGTACTTC.

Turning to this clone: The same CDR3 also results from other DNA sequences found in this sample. CDR3 loop: CSARDNYGYTF. CDR3 in DNA: TGCAGTGCTAGAGACAACTATGGCTACACCTTC. The rearrangement joins TRBV20-1 to TRBJ1-2; D is uncertain. Germline loops: CDR1 DFQATT, CDR2 SNEGSKA (reference sequence). With 0 bases removed from V and 2 bases from J, the gap between germline ends came to 1 base. The CDR3 has 11 amino acids.

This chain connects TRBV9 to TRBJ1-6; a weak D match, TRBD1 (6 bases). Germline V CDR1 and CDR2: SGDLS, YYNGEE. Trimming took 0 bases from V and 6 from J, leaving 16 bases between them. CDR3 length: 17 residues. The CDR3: CASSVGPGVEANSPLHF. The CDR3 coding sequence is TGTGCCAGCAGCGTAGGTCCAGGGGTGGAGGCTAATTCACCCCTCCACTTT.

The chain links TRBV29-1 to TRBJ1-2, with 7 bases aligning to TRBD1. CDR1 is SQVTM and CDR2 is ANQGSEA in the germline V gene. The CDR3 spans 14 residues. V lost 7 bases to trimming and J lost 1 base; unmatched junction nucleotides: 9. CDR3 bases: TGCAGCGCACCCCCGGGACAGATTAACTATGGCTACACCTTC. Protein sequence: CSAPPGQINYGYTF.

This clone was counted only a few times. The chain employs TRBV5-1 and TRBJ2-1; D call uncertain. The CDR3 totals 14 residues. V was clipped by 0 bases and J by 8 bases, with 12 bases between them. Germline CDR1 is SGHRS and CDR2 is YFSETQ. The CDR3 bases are TGCGCCAGCAGCTTGGCCAGTCCCACGGATGAGCAGTTCTTC. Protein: CASSLASPTDEQFF.

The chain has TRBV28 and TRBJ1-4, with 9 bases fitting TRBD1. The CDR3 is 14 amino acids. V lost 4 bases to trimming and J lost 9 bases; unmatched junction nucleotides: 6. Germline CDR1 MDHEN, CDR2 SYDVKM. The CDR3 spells CASSSGQGTQKLFF. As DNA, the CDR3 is TGTGCCAGCAGTTCAGGACAGGGGACACAAAAACTGTTTTTT.

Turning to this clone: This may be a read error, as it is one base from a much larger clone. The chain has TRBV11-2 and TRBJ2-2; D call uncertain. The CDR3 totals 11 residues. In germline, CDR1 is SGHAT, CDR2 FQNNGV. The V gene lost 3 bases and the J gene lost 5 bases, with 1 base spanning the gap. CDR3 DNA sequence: TGTGCCAGCAGCTTTACCGGGGAGCTGTTTTTT. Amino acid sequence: CASSFTGELFF.

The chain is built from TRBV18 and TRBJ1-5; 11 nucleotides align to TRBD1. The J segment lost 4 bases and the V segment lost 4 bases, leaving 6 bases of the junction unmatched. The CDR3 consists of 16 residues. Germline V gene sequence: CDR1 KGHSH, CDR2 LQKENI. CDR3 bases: TGTGCCAGCTCACTTGGGACAGGGGGATTGAATCAGCCCCAGCATTTT. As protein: CASSLGTGGLNQPQHF.

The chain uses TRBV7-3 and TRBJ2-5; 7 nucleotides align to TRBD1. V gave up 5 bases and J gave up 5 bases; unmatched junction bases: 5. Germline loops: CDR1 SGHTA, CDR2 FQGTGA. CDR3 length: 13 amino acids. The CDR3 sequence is CASSPIQGETQYF. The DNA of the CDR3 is TGTGCCAGCAGCCCGATACAGGGGGAGACCCAGTACTTC. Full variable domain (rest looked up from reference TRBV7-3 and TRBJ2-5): GAGVSQTPSNKVTEKGKYVELRCDPISGHTALYWYRQSLGQGPEFLIYFQGTGAADDSGLPNDRFFAVRPEGSVSTLKIQRTERGDSAVYLCASSPIQGETQYFGPGTRLLVL.

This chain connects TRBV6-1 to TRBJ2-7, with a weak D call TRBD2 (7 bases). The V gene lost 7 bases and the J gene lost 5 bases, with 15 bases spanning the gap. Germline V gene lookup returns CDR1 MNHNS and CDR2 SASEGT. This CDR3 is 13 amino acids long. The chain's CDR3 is CASTGGGSDEQYF. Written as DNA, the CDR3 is TGTGCCAGCACGGGGGGCGGGAGCGACGAGCAGTACTTC.

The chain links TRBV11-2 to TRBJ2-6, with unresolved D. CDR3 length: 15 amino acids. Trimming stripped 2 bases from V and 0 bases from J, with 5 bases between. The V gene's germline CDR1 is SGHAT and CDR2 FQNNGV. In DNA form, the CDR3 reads TGTGCCAGCAGCTTATGGGGCTCTGGGGCCAACGTCCTGACTTTC. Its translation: CASSLWGSGANVLTF.

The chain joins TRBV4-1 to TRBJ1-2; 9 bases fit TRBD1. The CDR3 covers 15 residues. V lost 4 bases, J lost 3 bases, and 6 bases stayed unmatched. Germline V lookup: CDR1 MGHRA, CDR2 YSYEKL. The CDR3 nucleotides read TGCGCCAGCAGCCTAGGGACAGGGCGTTACTATGGCTACACCTTC. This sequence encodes CASSLGTGRYYGYTF.

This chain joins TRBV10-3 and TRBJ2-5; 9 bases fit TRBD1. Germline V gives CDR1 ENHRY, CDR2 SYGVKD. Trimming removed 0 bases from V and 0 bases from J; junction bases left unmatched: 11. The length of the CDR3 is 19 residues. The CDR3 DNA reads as TGTGCCATCAGTGAGTCCCGGGACAGGGTTTCGAAGTACCAAGAGACCCAGTACTTC. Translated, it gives CAISESRDRVSKYQETQYF.

In DNA form, the CDR3 reads TGTGCCAGCAGCCCACGTGGACCAAGCTATGGCTACACCTTC. It yields the protein CASSPRGPSYGYTF. V and J are TRBV4-2 and TRBJ1-2; D unresolved. The germline gives CDR1 LGHNA, CDR2 YNFKEQ. The V gene lost 4 bases and the J gene lost 4 bases, with 13 bases spanning the gap. CDR3 size: 14 residues.

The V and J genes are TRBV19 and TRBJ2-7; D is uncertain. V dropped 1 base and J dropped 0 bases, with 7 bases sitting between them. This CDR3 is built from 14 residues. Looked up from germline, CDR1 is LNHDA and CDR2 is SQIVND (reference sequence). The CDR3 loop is CASSIGQDSYEQYF. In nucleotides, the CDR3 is TGTGCCAGTAGTATAGGGCAGGACTCCTACGAGCAGTACTTC.

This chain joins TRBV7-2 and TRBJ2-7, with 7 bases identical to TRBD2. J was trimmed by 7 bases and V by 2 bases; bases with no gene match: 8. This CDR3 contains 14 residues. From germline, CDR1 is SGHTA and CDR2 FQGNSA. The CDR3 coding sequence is TGTGCCAGCAGCTTACAGAATGCGGGGGTTGAGCAGTACTTC. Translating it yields CASSLQNAGVEQYF. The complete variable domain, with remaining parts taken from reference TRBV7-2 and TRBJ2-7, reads GAGVSQSPSNKVTEKGKDVELRCDPISGHTALYWYRQSLGQGLEFLIYFQGNSAPDKSGLPSDRFSAERTGGSVSTLTIQRTQQEDSAVYLCASSLQNAGVEQYFGPGTRLTVT.

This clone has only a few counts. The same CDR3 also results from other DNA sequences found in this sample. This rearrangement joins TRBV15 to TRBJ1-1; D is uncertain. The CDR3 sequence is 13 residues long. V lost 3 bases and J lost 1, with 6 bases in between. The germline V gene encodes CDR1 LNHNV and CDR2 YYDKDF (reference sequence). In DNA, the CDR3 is TGTGCCACCAGCAGTAGACAGAACACTGAAGCTTTCTTT. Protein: CATSSRQNTEAFF.

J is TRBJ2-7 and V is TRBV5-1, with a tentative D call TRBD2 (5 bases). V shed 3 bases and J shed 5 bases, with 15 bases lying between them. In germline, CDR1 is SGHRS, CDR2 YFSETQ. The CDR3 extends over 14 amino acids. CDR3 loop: CASSSDSHSNEQYF. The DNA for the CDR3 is TGCGCCAGCAGCTCGGACTCCCATTCGAACGAGCAGTACTTC.

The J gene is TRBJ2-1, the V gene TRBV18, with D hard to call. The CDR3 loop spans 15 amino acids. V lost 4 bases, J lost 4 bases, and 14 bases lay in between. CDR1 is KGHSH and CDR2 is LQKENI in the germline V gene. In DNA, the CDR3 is TGTGCCAGCTCACACAGCGAGCCCTCGTACAATGAGCAGTTCTTC. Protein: CASSHSEPSYNEQFF.